This T cell receptor beta chain originates from a study of long-term antiretroviral therapy in people with HIV. Study results and caveats: HIV repertoires showed narrower CDR3 length ranges than controls.

They ran version v3.0 of the immunoSEQ assay at survey level. TCRdb's copy holds only in-frame clones and misses some; the assay was immunoSEQ multiplex PCR. The sample carries roughly 9,800 clones, about 81% recorded once. Concerning this clone itself: As yet, its antigen is unknown.

Germline V gene data show CDR1 as SGHRS and CDR2 as YFSETQ. This CDR3 is 11 amino acids long. The V gene lost 7 bases and the J gene lost 5 bases, with 9 bases spanning the gap. The sample in question was unsorted PBMCs, obtained 0.7 years after starting antiretroviral therapy. The J gene is TRBJ1-1, the V gene TRBV5-1, with D tentatively TRBD1 (6 bases). The TCR originated in a man in his forties or fifties with HIV. CDR3 region: CASATGTEAFF. CDR3 DNA: TGCGCCAGCGCGACAGGTACTGAAGCTTTCTTT.